This is a list of T cell receptor beta chains from one sample in a study of identical twins. Each CDR3 protein is one row after TCRdb ran MiXCR on the 5' RACE reads. The sample includes roughly 710,000 distinct CDR3 sequences, 6% to 6.5% of them seen just once. The source material was naive T cells sorted from blood. The origin of the receptors is a man younger than 35 in good health. The CDR3 runs from the conserved cysteine through the conserved F or W. The D gene is left open where the match is weak. Expanded clones get a size class; other rows say once, few or many, or leave the size out.

DNA: TGCGCCAGCAGCTTGGACGGAGGGGATCAGCCCCAGCATTTT; CDR3: CASSLDGGDQPQHF; size: many; J: TRBJ1-5; V: TRBV5-1; D: -
DNA: TGTGCCAGCAGTTTCCCGGGACAGGGGGGCGGAAACATTCAGTACTTC; CDR3: CASSFPGQGGGNIQYF; size: -; J: TRBJ2-4; V: TRBV12-3/TRBV12-4; D: TRBD1
DNA: TGTGCCTGGAGCGGGGGGATGAACACTGAAGCTTTCTTT; CDR3: CAWSGGMNTEAFF; size: -; J: TRBJ1-1; V: TRBV30; D: -
DNA: TGTGCCAGCTCAAGACTAGCGGGAGGAAGCTCCTACAATGAGCAGTTCTTC; CDR3: CASSRLAGGSSYNEQFF; size: few; J: TRBJ2-1; V: TRBV18; D: TRBD2
DNA: TGTGCCAGCAGTCCCTACCGGGGTAAAACTGAAGCTTTCTTT; CDR3: CASSPYRGKTEAFF; size: many; J: TRBJ1-1; V: TRBV6-1; D: -
DNA: TGCGCCAGCAGCTTCCGGGGCGGACAGATTGAAGCTTTCTTT; CDR3: CASSFRGGQIEAFF; size: many; J: TRBJ1-1; V: TRBV5-1; D: -
DNA: TGCGCCAGCAGCCAAGATCTCGCGGGAGAATTTAGTGAGCAGTTCTTC; CDR3: CASSQDLAGEFSEQFF; size: few; J: TRBJ2-1; V: TRBV4-3; D: TRBD2
DNA: TGTGCCAGCAGGCCTTCCAGGACTAGCGGGAGGGATGAGCAGTTCTTC; CDR3: CASRPSRTSGRDEQFF; size: few; J: TRBJ2-1; V: TRBV6-1; D: TRBD2
DNA: TGCAGTGCTGGGGAACCGGGACTAGCGGGAGCGAGGAATGAGCAGTTCTTC; CDR3: CSAGEPGLAGARNEQFF; size: few; J: TRBJ2-1; V: TRBV20-1; D: TRBD2
DNA: TGTGCCAGCAGTGAACGGAGGGAATACACAGATACGCAGTATTTT; CDR3: CASSERREYTDTQYF; size: many; J: TRBJ2-3; V: TRBV2; D: -
DNA: TGTGCCAGCAGCCGAATACGGCACGAGCAGTACTTC; CDR3: CASSRIRHEQYF; size: -; J: TRBJ2-7; V: TRBV5-6; D: -
DNA: TGTGCCAGCAGGGGCACCCTCTATGGCTACACCTTC; CDR3: CASRGTLYGYTF; size: -; J: TRBJ1-2; V: TRBV6-5; D: -
DNA: TGCAGTGCTAGAGAAAGGGGTGGACAGACTTACAATGAGCAGTTCTTC; CDR3: CSARERGGQTYNEQFF; size: many; J: TRBJ2-1; V: TRBV20-1; D: -
DNA: TGTGCCAGCAGTTTACGGAGCCGGAGACTAGGCGGTGAGCAGTTCTTC; CDR3: CASSLRSRRLGGEQFF; size: many; J: TRBJ2-1; V: TRBV28; D: -
DNA: TGTGCCAGCAGTCCCTTGACAGGTACCCAAGAGACCCAGTACTTC; CDR3: CASSPLTGTQETQYF; size: many; J: TRBJ2-5; V: TRBV12-3/TRBV12-4; D: -
DNA: TGTGCCAGCCATGGGGGACAGGGGGCAAGTTACCTCTCCTACAATGAGCAGTTCTTC; CDR3: CASHGGQGASYLSYNEQFF; size: few; J: TRBJ2-1; V: TRBV11-1; D: TRBD1
DNA: TGTGCCTGGAGGGCCGGGACTAGCGGGAGGGCGGGGTCCTACAATGAGCAGTTCTTC; CDR3: CAWRAGTSGRAGSYNEQFF; size: -; J: TRBJ2-1; V: TRBV30; D: TRBD2
DNA: TGTGCCAGCAGCCAAGTAGGAGGGATGAACACTGAAGCTTTCTTT; CDR3: CASSQVGGMNTEAFF; size: many; J: TRBJ1-1; V: TRBV3-1; D: -
DNA: TGCAGCGTTGCACAGGGGCCGGGCACTGAAGCTTTCTTT; CDR3: CSVAQGPGTEAFF; size: many; J: TRBJ1-1; V: TRBV29-1; D: TRBD1
DNA: TGCAGCGCTGGCCCAGGGGGGGGATACGAGCAGTACTTC; CDR3: CSAGPGGGYEQYF; size: few; J: TRBJ2-7; V: TRBV29-1; D: -
DNA: TGTGCCAGCAGTCTCTCGAGGGGCTCCTACAATGAGCAGTTCTTC; CDR3: CASSLSRGSYNEQFF; size: many; J: TRBJ2-1; V: TRBV12-3/TRBV12-4; D: -
DNA: TGTGCCAGCAGCCCTGGGACAGGGGTTCCAGATACGCAGTATTTT; CDR3: CASSPGTGVPDTQYF; size: many; J: TRBJ2-3; V: TRBV4-2; D: TRBD1
DNA: TGTGCCAGCAGCCAGACAGGGGCCGGGACGAAGAGGGTCTACGAGCAGTACTTC; CDR3: CASSQTGAGTKRVYEQYF; size: many; J: TRBJ2-7; V: TRBV5-4; D: TRBD1
DNA: TGTGCCATCAGACCTCCCGGGACAGGGGACAATGAGCAGTTCTTC; CDR3: CAIRPPGTGDNEQFF; size: many; J: TRBJ2-1; V: TRBV10-3; D: TRBD1
DNA: TGCAGTGCTAGAGATCGGTGGCGGGACCCCTACAATGAGCAGTTCTTC; CDR3: CSARDRWRDPYNEQFF; size: many; J: TRBJ2-1; V: TRBV20-1; D: -
DNA: TGTGCCAGCAGTTGGACAGGGGTGATCGGGGAGCTGTTTTTT; CDR3: CASSWTGVIGELFF; size: -; J: TRBJ2-2; V: TRBV6-2/TRBV6-3; D: TRBD1
DNA: TGTGCCAGCAGCAGGACAGCCGATAATTCACCCCTCCACTTT; CDR3: CASSRTADNSPLHF; size: many; J: TRBJ1-6; V: TRBV5-1; D: -
DNA: TGCAGTGCTAACAAGGAGACCGGGGAGCTGTTTTTT; CDR3: CSANKETGELFF; size: many; J: TRBJ2-2; V: TRBV20-1; D: -
DNA: TGTGCCAGCTCACCCTATGGCTCTGGGGCCAACGTCCTGACTTTC; CDR3: CASSPYGSGANVLTF; size: -; J: TRBJ2-6; V: TRBV18; D: -
DNA: TGTGCCAGCTCACAGATTCCGGCGGGCACAGATACGCAGTTTTTT; CDR3: CASSQIPAGTDTQFF; size: -; J: TRBJ2-3; V: TRBV18; D: -
DNA: TGCAGTGCTAGGGTCGAAATCTACCATGAAGCTTTCTTT; CDR3: CSARVEIYHEAFF; size: -; J: TRBJ1-1; V: TRBV20-1; D: -
DNA: TGTGCCAGCAGTCCATCGGGACTAGCGGGAGATGAGCAGTTCTTC; CDR3: CASSPSGLAGDEQFF; size: few; J: TRBJ2-1; V: TRBV28; D: TRBD2
DNA: TGCGCCAGCAGCTTTGAAGCGGGAATGTACAATGAGCAGTTCTTC; CDR3: CASSFEAGMYNEQFF; size: few; J: TRBJ2-1; V: TRBV5-1; D: TRBD2
DNA: TGCAGTGCTAGAGAGGGGGGAAACACCATATATTTT; CDR3: CSAREGGNTIYF; size: few; J: TRBJ1-3; V: TRBV20-1; D: -
DNA: TGTGCCAGCAGCTTATCTAGGGGGGGTTCTACCTACGAGCAGTACTTC; CDR3: CASSLSRGGSTYEQYF; size: few; J: TRBJ2-7; V: TRBV7-9; D: -
DNA: TGCAGCGTTGGCCTAGCGGGAGGGCCGAACGAGCAGTACTTC; CDR3: CSVGLAGGPNEQYF; size: -; J: TRBJ2-7; V: TRBV29-1; D: TRBD2
DNA: TGCAGTGCTAGAGATCCCGGGACAGGGGCCTTTAGGAGCGAAAAACTGTTTTTT; CDR3: CSARDPGTGAFRSEKLFF; size: -; J: TRBJ1-4; V: TRBV20-1; D: TRBD1
DNA: TGCGCCAGCAGCTCCGGCCTAGGGTATGAGCAGTTCTTC; CDR3: CASSSGLGYEQFF; size: -; J: TRBJ2-1; V: TRBV5-1; D: -
DNA: TGTGCCAGCAGTTGGGACCGGCAGCAGTTCTTC; CDR3: CASSWDRQQFF; size: many; J: TRBJ2-1; V: TRBV27; D: -
DNA: TGCGCCAGCAGCTTAAACTCTGACACTATCTACGAGCAGTACTTC; CDR3: CASSLNSDTIYEQYF; size: few; J: TRBJ2-7; V: TRBV5-1; D: -
DNA: TGTGCCAGCAGCTTAGGGCAGCTCACTGAAGCTTTCTTT; CDR3: CASSLGQLTEAFF; size: -; J: TRBJ1-1; V: TRBV11-2; D: -
DNA: TGCAGCGTCGGCAACAGAGGGGACACTGAAGCTTTCTTT; CDR3: CSVGNRGDTEAFF; size: many; J: TRBJ1-1; V: TRBV29-1; D: -
DNA: TGCAGTGCTAGAGTAATGTCTAGCGGGAGATTAGATACGCAGTATTTT; CDR3: CSARVMSSGRLDTQYF; size: many; J: TRBJ2-3; V: TRBV20-1; D: TRBD2
DNA: TGTGCCAGCAGTCCCCTGGACAGAGACTACGAGCAGTACTTC; CDR3: CASSPLDRDYEQYF; size: many; J: TRBJ2-7; V: TRBV6-1; D: -
DNA: TGTGCCAGCAGCCCCCAGCGGAACAATGAGCAGTTCTTC; CDR3: CASSPQRNNEQFF; size: -; J: TRBJ2-1; V: TRBV11-2; D: -
DNA: TGCGCCAGCAGTGCTAGCGCCGGGGAGCTGTTTTTT; CDR3: CASSASAGELFF; size: many; J: TRBJ2-2; V: TRBV10-2; D: -
DNA: TGTGCCAGCAGCCAGTTGGGATGGGAGACCCAGTACTTC; CDR3: CASSQLGWETQYF; size: many; J: TRBJ2-5; V: TRBV11-3; D: -
DNA: TGTGCCAGCAGAGTTAGCGTACCGAACACCGGGGAGCTGTTTTTT; CDR3: CASRVSVPNTGELFF; size: few; J: TRBJ2-2; V: TRBV3-1; D: -
DNA: TGTGCCGTCCGTACGGACTCTGGAAACACCATATATTTT; CDR3: CAVRTDSGNTIYF; size: few; J: TRBJ1-3; V: TRBV12-3/TRBV12-4; D: -
DNA: TGCGCCAGCAGCTTCACCGGGAGTACCGGGGAGCTGTTTTTT; CDR3: CASSFTGSTGELFF; size: many; J: TRBJ2-2; V: TRBV5-1; D: -
DNA: TGTGCCAGCAGCTTAGCTATGTCAGGGCTGTTCGCAGATACGCAGTATTTT; CDR3: CASSLAMSGLFADTQYF; size: few; J: TRBJ2-3; V: TRBV7-2; D: -
DNA: TGTGCCAGCAGGGCGGGACTGACTAGCACAGATACGCAGTATTTT; CDR3: CASRAGLTSTDTQYF; size: -; J: TRBJ2-3; V: TRBV2; D: -
DNA: TGTGCCAGCAGCTTTGGGGGACTGGACACAGATACGCAGTATTTT; CDR3: CASSFGGLDTDTQYF; size: -; J: TRBJ2-3; V: TRBV7-9; D: -
DNA: TGTGCCAGCAGCCTTGCCAGGGGCCAAGAGACCCAGTACTTC; CDR3: CASSLARGQETQYF; size: many; J: TRBJ2-5; V: TRBV3-1; D: -
DNA: TGCAGTGCGGGCCCGAATCAGGGGGCGGCCGGCTACACCTTC; CDR3: CSAGPNQGAAGYTF; size: many; J: TRBJ1-2; V: TRBV20-1; D: TRBD1
DNA: TGTGCCACCAGAGGAGCCGGGACTAGAAACAATGAGCAGTTCTTC; CDR3: CATRGAGTRNNEQFF; size: many; J: TRBJ2-1; V: TRBV24-1; D: TRBD2
DNA: TGCAGTGCTAGTCGGGGACAGGGTGACTACAATGAGCAGTTCTTC; CDR3: CSASRGQGDYNEQFF; size: -; J: TRBJ2-1; V: TRBV20-1; D: TRBD1
DNA: TGTGCCAGCAGCTTGTTACGGGACTCCTACACAGATACGCAGTATTTT; CDR3: CASSLLRDSYTDTQYF; size: few; J: TRBJ2-3; V: TRBV5-6; D: -
DNA: TGTGCCAGCAGTTCCGCCCTCGGACTTTACAACTACAATGAGCAGTTCTTC; CDR3: CASSSALGLYNYNEQFF; size: many; J: TRBJ2-1; V: TRBV6-5; D: -